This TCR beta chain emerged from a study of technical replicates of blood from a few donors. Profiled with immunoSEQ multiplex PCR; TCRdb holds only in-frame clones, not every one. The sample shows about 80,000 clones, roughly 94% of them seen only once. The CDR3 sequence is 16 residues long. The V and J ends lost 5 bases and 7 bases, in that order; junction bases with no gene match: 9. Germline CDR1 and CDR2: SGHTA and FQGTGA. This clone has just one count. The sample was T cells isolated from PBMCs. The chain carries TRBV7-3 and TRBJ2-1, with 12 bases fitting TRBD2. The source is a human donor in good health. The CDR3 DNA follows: TGTGCCAGCAGCCAATGGACTAGCGGGATAGGAAATGAGCAGTTCTTC. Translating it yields CASSQWTSGIGNEQFF.